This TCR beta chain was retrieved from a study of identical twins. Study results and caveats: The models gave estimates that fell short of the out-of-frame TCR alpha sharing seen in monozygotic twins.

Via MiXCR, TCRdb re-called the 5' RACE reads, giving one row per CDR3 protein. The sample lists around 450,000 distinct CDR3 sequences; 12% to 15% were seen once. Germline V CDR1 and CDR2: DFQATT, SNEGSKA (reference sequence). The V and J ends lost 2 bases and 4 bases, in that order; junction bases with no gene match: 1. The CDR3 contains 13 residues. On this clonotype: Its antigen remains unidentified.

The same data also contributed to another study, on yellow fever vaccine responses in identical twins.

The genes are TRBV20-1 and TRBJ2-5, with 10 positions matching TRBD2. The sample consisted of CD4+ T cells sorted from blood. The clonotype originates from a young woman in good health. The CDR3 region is CSARLAGVETQYF. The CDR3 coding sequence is TGCAGTGCTAGACTAGCGGGGGTAGAGACCCAGTACTTC.